Presented here are 22 T cell receptor beta chains from one specimen sequenced in a study of shared clonotypes between healthy human individuals. Sequencing was performed with immunoSEQ multiplex PCR; in TCRdb, only in-frame clones are kept and a portion is missing. The data show around 1,900,000 clones, around 93% seen once. Naive CD8 cells comprised CD45RO-negative, CCR7-positively selected cells, excluding terminally differentiated effector memory CD45RA+ cells. The sample was naive CD8+ T cells from PBMCs. The origin of the receptors is a man between 18 and 29 years old in good health. Some clones in this sample may be carry-over from other donors' samples.

The CDR3 loop reads CASSLGYEETQYF. The DNA for the CDR3 is TGTGCCAGCAGTTTAGGGTACGAAGAGACCCAGTACTTC. The chain has TRBV27 and TRBJ2-5; D ambiguous. V lost 2 bases, J lost 3 bases, and 7 bases lay in between. Germline V gene data show CDR1 as MNHEY and CDR2 as SMNVEV (reference sequence). The CDR3 totals 13 residues.

The J gene is TRBJ2-1, the V gene TRBV5-1; no firm D call. The germline V and J ends were trimmed by 4 bases and 3 bases, with 11 bases remaining between them. Germline loops: CDR1 SGHRS, CDR2 YFSETQ. CDR3 length: 14 amino acids. The CDR3 nucleotides read TGCGCCAGCAGCGGTTTTCGGAACTACAATGAGCAGTTCTTC. Translation gives CASSGFRNYNEQFF.

The V call is TRBV2, the J call TRBJ2-7; 7 bases map to TRBD1. The CDR3 covers 17 residues. V trimming: 3 bases; J trimming: 3 bases; junction bases outside the gene matches: 14. From germline, CDR1 is SNHLY and CDR2 FYNNEI. The CDR3 DNA is TGTGCCAGCAGTGACCCCCACAGGGGAGCTACTGACTACGAGCAGTACTTC. Its protein is CASSDPHRGATDYEQYF.

The chain joins TRBV9 to TRBJ2-5, with a possible D match to TRBD1 (5 bases). CDR1 and CDR2 (germline): SGDLS, YYNGEE. The CDR3 extends over 14 amino acids. V lost 4 bases, J lost 5 bases, and 15 bases lay in between. This chain's CDR3 is CASSPLRTWETQYF. The CDR3 nucleotides are TGTGCCAGCAGCCCTCTCCGGACATGGGAGACCCAGTACTTC.

The V call is TRBV27, the J call TRBJ2-7; D may correspond to TRBD1 or TRBD2 (6 bases each). CDR1 MNHEY and CDR2 SMNVEV come from the germline V gene (reference sequence). The CDR3 spans 15 residues. Trimming cost V 8 bases and J 0 bases, with 17 bases left between them. The CDR3 sequence is CASAISGDISYEQYF. In nucleotides, the CDR3 is TGTGCCAGCGCTATCTCGGGGGACATCTCCTACGAGCAGTACTTC.

This clone was detected once. The chain joins TRBV27 to TRBJ2-4; perhaps TRBD1 as D (6 bases). Trimming cost V 3 bases and J 5 bases, with 20 bases left between them. CDR3 length: 17 residues. In germline, CDR1 is MNHEY, CDR2 SMNVEV (reference sequence). CDR3 DNA: TGTGCCAGCAGTTTGAGGGACACATCTAGCCAAGAAAACATTCAGTACTTC. Translated: CASSLRDTSSQENIQYF.

The genes are TRBV9 and TRBJ2-5; TRBD1 aligns across 10 bases. Trimming removed 4 bases from V and 3 bases from J; junction bases left unmatched: 12. Germline values: CDR1 SGDLS, CDR2 YYNGEE. CDR3 length equals 17 residues. DNA for the CDR3: TGTGCCAGCAGCACGAACCCCCGGGACAGGGGAAAAGAGACCCAGTACTTC. Its translation: CASSTNPRDRGKETQYF.

The chain joins TRBV5-1 to TRBJ2-7; D gene unclear. Trimming stripped 0 bases from V and 1 base from J, with 8 bases between. Per germline, CDR1 SGHRS and CDR2 YFSETQ. The CDR3 has 14 amino acids. The CDR3 nucleotides are TGCGCCAGCAGCTTGGCCTACGGTTCCTACGAGCAGTACTTC. It translates to CASSLAYGSYEQYF.

The chain combines TRBV7-3 with TRBJ2-5; 7 nucleotides line up with TRBD1. Losses at the gene ends were 6 bases for V and 5 bases for J; bases not matched to a gene: 6. There are 13 residues in the CDR3. In germline, CDR1 is SGHTA, CDR2 FQGTGA. Here the CDR3 reads CASRPDREETQYF. The CDR3 DNA is TGTGCCAGCAGACCCGACAGGGAGGAGACCCAGTACTTC.

The chain is built from TRBV28 and TRBJ2-5; a possible D gene is TRBD2 (5 bases). From germline, CDR1 is MDHEN and CDR2 SYDVKM. This CDR3 spans 15 amino acids. V gave up 5 bases and J gave up 2 bases, with 15 bases separating them. The CDR3 reads CASSPLPGIQETQYF. CDR3 DNA sequence: TGTGCCAGCAGTCCCCTCCCGGGGATACAAGAGACCCAGTACTTC.

V gene TRBV6-5 combines with J gene TRBJ1-5; no clear D. Germline CDR1 MNHEY, CDR2 SVGAGI. The CDR3 has 14 amino acids. V was cut by 2 bases and J by 7 bases, with 12 bases left in between. CDR3 amino acids: CASSYTEGSQPQHF. CDR3 DNA: TGTGCCAGCAGTTACACCGAGGGATCCCAGCCCCAGCATTTT.

With respect to this clone: The identical CDR3 is also encoded by other nucleotide sequences in the sample. This chain's CDR3 is CASSLGAGGSYEQYF. The CDR3 nucleotides are TGCGCCAGCAGCTTGGGGGCGGGAGGGTCCTACGAGCAGTACTTC. The chain is built from TRBV5-1 and TRBJ2-7, with TRBD2 identical over 9 bases. The CDR3 sequence is 15 residues long. After removal of 0 bases from V and 1 base from J, the junction contained 2 bases not matched to a gene. CDR1 and CDR2 from the germline V gene are SGHRS and YFSETQ.

The J gene is TRBJ2-6, the V gene TRBV19, with D possibly being TRBD2 (5 bases). CDR1 is LNHDA, CDR2 SQIVND, per germline (reference sequence). V dropped 3 bases and J dropped 9 bases, with 18 bases sitting between them. The CDR3 is 16 amino acids. In DNA form, the CDR3 reads TGTGCCAGTAGTATCGGCAGGCCCGATGAGGGCAACGTCCTGACTTTC. The encoded protein is CASSIGRPDEGNVLTF.

V gene TRBV7-7 combines with J gene TRBJ2-7; D not certain. Germline V gene sequence: CDR1 SSHAT, CDR2 FNYEAQ (reference sequence). CDR3 size: 11 residues. V was shortened by 11 bases and J by 3 bases, with 11 bases between the two germline ends. CDR3 bases: TGTGCCTTGTTACACAGCTACGAGCAGTACTTC. This encodes CALLHSYEQYF. The full variable domain, in which reference TRBV7-7 and TRBJ2-7 provide the parts outside the CDR3, is GAGVSQSPRYKVTKRGQDVTLRCDPISSHATLYWYQQALGQGPEFLTYFNYEAQPDKSGLPSDRFSAERPEGSISTLTIQRTEQRDSAMYRCALLHSYEQYFGPGTRLTVT.

CDR3: CASSRGGLGTSGNNEQFF. The CDR3 DNA follows: TGTGCCAGCAGCCGAGGGGGGTTAGGGACTAGCGGGAATAATGAGCAGTTCTTC. The chain recombines TRBV4-2 with TRBJ2-1, with 13 bases fitting TRBD2. The V and J ends lost 4 bases and 7 bases, in that order; junction bases with no gene match: 13. From germline, CDR1 is LGHNA and CDR2 YNFKEQ. This CDR3 has 18 residues.

The chain recombines TRBV6-1 with TRBJ2-2, with D perhaps assigned TRBD1 or TRBD2 (5 bases each). CDR3 length: 14 amino acids. V lost 8 bases and J 1 base, leaving 11 bases between the germline ends. From germline, CDR1 is MNHNS and CDR2 SASEGT. The CDR3 nucleotides read TGTGCCAGCCTAGGGACCCTGAACACCGGGGAGCTGTTTTTT. Protein product: CASLGTLNTGELFF.

J is TRBJ2-3 and V is TRBV7-8; TRBD2 aligns across 10 bases. The germline gives CDR1 SGHVS, CDR2 FQNEAQ. This CDR3 has 18 amino acids. Trimming removed 3 bases from V and 2 bases from J; junction bases left unmatched: 11. This chain's CDR3 is CASSFALAGPDITDTQYF. The CDR3 nucleotides read TGTGCCAGCAGCTTTGCACTAGCGGGACCTGATATCACAGATACGCAGTATTTT. Based on the CDR3 plus reference TRBV7-8 and TRBJ2-3, the full variable domain is GAGVSQSPRYKVAKRGQDVALRCDPISGHVSLFWYQQALGQGPEFLTYFQNEAQLDKSGLPSDRFFAERPEGSVSTLKIQRTQQEDSAVYLCASSFALAGPDITDTQYFGPGTRLTVL.

In its sample, this clone was seen a few times. The V call is TRBV23-1, the J call TRBJ1-1; D is unclear. TRBV23-1 is designated an ORF whose function remains uncertain. The V end was cut by 7 bases, the J end by 3 bases, with 6 bases between. CDR3 length: 11 residues. The chain's CDR3 is CASIGDTEAFF. The CDR3 DNA sequence: TGCGCCAGCATCGGAGACACTGAAGCTTTCTTT.

This sequence joins TRBV4-1 and TRBJ2-3; TRBD2 might be the D (5 bases). Trimming cost V 2 bases and J 4 bases, with 13 bases left between them. Germline loops: CDR1 MGHRA, CDR2 YSYEKL. CDR3 length: 15 amino acids. The CDR3 loop is CASSQRGLPPDTQYF. CDR3 bases: TGCGCCAGCAGCCAACGAGGACTTCCCCCAGATACGCAGTATTTT.

This clone has a single count. V usage is TRBV6-5 and J usage is TRBJ2-1, with 7 bases that match TRBD2. CDR1 is MNHEY, CDR2 SVGAGI, per germline. Germline trimming cut 0 bases from V and 3 bases from J; bases unmatched to any gene: 5. CDR3 length equals 16 residues. CDR3 sequence: CASSYSWEGRYNEQFF. CDR3 DNA sequence: TGTGCCAGCAGTTACTCGTGGGAGGGCCGCTACAATGAGCAGTTCTTC.

The chain combines TRBV7-3 with TRBJ2-1; D unclear. The CDR3 spans 16 residues. Trimming cost V 5 bases and J 4 bases, with 18 bases left between them. CDR1 SGHTA and CDR2 FQGTGA come from the germline V gene. The CDR3 sequence: CASSESGPSRYNEQFF. The CDR3 nucleotides are TGTGCCAGCAGCGAAAGTGGTCCGAGTAGGTACAATGAGCAGTTCTTC. Looking up the rest from reference TRBV7-3 and TRBJ2-1 gives the full variable domain: GAGVSQTPSNKVTEKGKYVELRCDPISGHTALYWYRQSLGQGPEFLIYFQGTGAADDSGLPNDRFFAVRPEGSVSTLKIQRTERGDSAVYLCASSESGPSRYNEQFFGPGTRLTVL.

The rearrangement uses TRBV30 and TRBJ2-1; TRBD1 matches at 11 bases. This CDR3 region has 14 residues. V lost 5 bases and J lost 4; bases outside the gene matches: 4. CDR1 is GTSNPN and CDR2 is SVGIG in the germline V gene (reference sequence). As DNA, the CDR3 is TGTGCCTGGGAAGGGACAGGGGGGTACAATGAGCAGTTCTTC. It encodes CAWEGTGGYNEQFF.